The 20 T cell receptor beta chains below come from one sample, sequenced in a study of T-cell memory formation after mild COVID-19. MiXCR, applied by TCRdb to the 5' RACE reads, yields one record per CDR3 protein. The table shows 300,000 to 400,000 distinct CDR3 sequences, with approximately 12% occurring only once. The sequenced sample consisted of PBMCs or a T cell subset sorted from them (not recorded which). Receptors were obtained from a man in his late teens or twenties who had mild COVID-19 (a few samples of this study predate the infection). Cell type and time point are not known.

The V call is TRBV6-5, the J call TRBJ1-6, with D maybe TRBD1 (5 bases). The CDR3 is 14 amino acids. V was pared by 2 bases and J by 7 bases, with 9 bases between. The germline V gene encodes CDR1 MNHEY and CDR2 SVGAGI. The CDR3 spells CASSYQGWNSPLHF. DNA for the CDR3: TGTGCCAGCAGTTACCAGGGATGGAATTCACCCCTCCACTTT.

This clonotype was recorded at least ten times. The J gene is TRBJ2-3, the V gene TRBV29-1, with D perhaps being TRBD1 or TRBD2 (5 bases each). Germline CDR1 is SQVTM and CDR2 is ANQGSEA. The V and J ends lost 4 bases and 3 bases respectively, with 14 bases between them. This CDR3 contains 14 residues. In DNA, the CDR3 is TGCAGCGTTGGAGGGGACCTCAGAACAGATACGCAGTATTTT. Protein: CSVGGDLRTDTQYF.

This chain uses TRBV11-2 with TRBJ2-1; 13 bases are a match to TRBD2. The trim removed 1 base at V and 9 bases at J, leaving 3 bases unmatched. Germline CDR1 is SGHAT and CDR2 is FQNNGV. This CDR3 contains 15 residues. The CDR3 nucleotides read TGTGCCAGCAGCTTAGGACTAGCGGGGGGACGTGAGCAGTTCTTC. Encoded protein: CASSLGLAGGREQFF.

This clonotype came up a few times. J is TRBJ2-1 and V is TRBV4-3; 9 nucleotides match TRBD2. V shed 3 bases, J shed 5 bases, and the junction held 8 bases outside the gene matches. Looked up from germline, CDR1 is LGHNA and CDR2 is YSLEER. The CDR3 length is 16 residues. In nucleotides, the CDR3 is TGCGCCAGCAGCCAGAGCGGGGGGAGACTTAACAATGAGCAGTTCTTC. Encoded protein: CASSQSGGRLNNEQFF.

This chain joins TRBV4-3 and TRBJ2-3; TRBD2 aligns across 8 bases. Unmatched junction bases numbered 17, after V lost 4 bases and J lost 5 bases. This CDR3 has 18 amino acids. Germline assignment: CDR1 LGHNA and CDR2 YSLEER. The CDR3 bases are TGCGCCAGCAGCCTACAAGTGACCCCGGGGGGGGCGCAAGATACGCAGTATTTT. It encodes CASSLQVTPGGAQDTQYF.

This clonotype was observed at least ten times. J is TRBJ2-1 and V is TRBV5-1; no reliable D call. V lost 0 bases and J lost 6, with 10 bases in between. CDR1 SGHRS and CDR2 YFSETQ come from the germline V gene. The CDR3 consists of 14 residues. As DNA, the CDR3 is TGCGCCAGCAGCTTGGAGGTGGGCCCCAATGAGCAGTTCTTC. The encoded protein is CASSLEVGPNEQFF.

This clonotype was observed a few times. The rearrangement joins TRBV7-9 to TRBJ2-1; 12 bases are shared with TRBD2. The CDR3 is 15 residues long. After removal of 5 bases from V and 4 bases from J, the junction contained 3 bases not matched to a gene. From germline, CDR1 is SEHNR and CDR2 FQNEAQ (reference sequence). CDR3 sequence reads: CASSTGTSGYNEQFF. The CDR3 DNA reads TGTGCCAGCAGCACCGGGACTAGCGGGTACAATGAGCAGTTCTTC. Together with reference TRBV7-9 and TRBJ2-1, the CDR3 gives the full variable domain: DTGVSQNPRHKITKRGQNVTFRCDPISEHNRLYWYRQTLGQGPEFLTYFQNEAQLEKSRLLSDRFSAERPKGSFSTLEIQRTEQGDSAMYLCASSTGTSGYNEQFFGPGTRLTVL.

This clonotype was observed a handful of times. At one end, the junction sequence differs from germline, possibly due to a read error. CDR3 sequence: CATSLLVIRFWTRQVVLVFSPF. The CDR3, as DNA: TGTGCCACCAGCCTTTTGGTGATTCGATTTTGGACACGGCAGGTTGTTTTGGTGTTCTCCCCCTTC. J is TRBJ1-2 and V is TRBV15, with D maybe TRBD1 (5 bases). The CDR3 spans 22 residues. Germline lookup yields CDR1 LNHNV and CDR2 YYDKDF (reference sequence).

CDR3 sequence: CASGLRGGADTQYF. CDR3 bases: TGCGCCAGCGGGTTGAGAGGGGGCGCAGATACGCAGTATTTT. V is TRBV4-3 and J is TRBJ2-3; 7 nucleotides match TRBD1. The CDR3 has 14 amino acids. J gave up 4 bases and V 8 bases, and 9 bases lay outside the gene matches. The V gene's germline CDR1 is LGHNA and CDR2 YSLEER.

The sample holds many counts of this clonotype. This chain links TRBV12-3 or TRBV12-4 with TRBJ1-4; D uncertain. The CDR3 is 13 amino acids. The ends were cut back, 3 bases at V and 8 bases at J, with 10 bases in the middle. CDR3: CASSFKDGEKLFF. In DNA, the CDR3 is TGTGCCAGCAGTTTCAAGGACGGAGAAAAACTGTTTTTT.

This clonotype was picked up a small number of times. This sequence joins TRBV6-5 and TRBJ1-4; tentative D call: TRBD1 (5 bases). Trimming removed 6 bases from V and 6 bases from J, with 17 bases in between. The CDR3 spans 15 residues. CDR1 is MNHEY, CDR2 SVGAGI, per germline. CDR3 in amino acids: CASSRQGAGDEKLFF. The CDR3 nucleotides are TGTGCCAGCAGCCGCCAGGGTGCAGGAGATGAAAAACTGTTTTTT.

This clonotype was seen repeatedly, ten times or more. V usage is TRBV7-2 and J usage is TRBJ2-1; 8 bases match TRBD2. Germline loops: CDR1 SGHTA, CDR2 FQGNSA. The CDR3 totals 15 residues. With V trimmed by 3 bases and J by 3 bases, 4 bases remained unmatched. CDR3 sequence (DNA): TGTGCCAGCAGCTTGGACCGGGGGGGCTACAATGAGCAGTTCTTC. Residues: CASSLDRGGYNEQFF.

This clonotype was observed many times. The rearrangement uses TRBV15 and TRBJ2-3; D call uncertain. V gave up 1 base and J gave up 4 bases, with 24 bases separating them. The CDR3 is 19 amino acids. Germline CDR1 and CDR2: LNHNV and YYDKDF (reference sequence). CDR3 bases: TGTGCCACCAGCAGAGTCCCCTCCTTCGCTGTGGGGTATGCAGATACGCAGTATTTT. Amino acids: CATSRVPSFAVGYADTQYF. Complete variable domain (other parts from reference TRBV15 and TRBJ2-3): DAMVIQNPRYQVTQFGKPVTLSCSQTLNHNVMYWYQQKSSQAPKLLFHYYDKDFNNEADTPDNFQSRRPNTSFCFLDIRSPGLGDTAMYLCATSRVPSFAVGYADTQYFGPGTRLTVL.

In this sample, this clonotype turned up many times. One end of the junction fails to match germline, which may point to a read error. The chain combines TRBV12-3 or TRBV12-4 with TRBJ2-4, with 7 positions matching TRBD1. There are 13 residues in the CDR3. This CDR3 is CASSLRMGDSADF. CDR3 sequence (DNA): TGTGCCAGCAGTTTAAGGATGGGGGACAGCGCCGACTTC.

This clonotype was counted many times. The chain links TRBV5-1 to TRBJ2-1, with D possibly being TRBD2 (6 bases). Germline lookup yields CDR1 SGHRS and CDR2 YFSETQ. This CDR3 has 15 amino acids. The ends were cut back, 1 base at V and 7 bases at J, with 15 bases in the middle. CDR3 amino acids: CASSLSGGKGNEQFF. For the CDR3, the DNA is TGCGCCAGCAGCTTGAGTGGGGGGAAGGGGAATGAGCAGTTCTTC.

The genes are TRBV20-1 and TRBJ2-5; the D gene could be TRBD1 or TRBD2 (5 bases each). This CDR3 contains 15 residues. V was clipped by 0 bases and J by 1 base, with 12 bases between them. Per germline, CDR1 DFQATT and CDR2 SNEGSKA (reference sequence). CDR3 protein: CSARDMGEFQETQYF. The CDR3, as DNA: TGCAGTGCTAGAGATATGGGGGAATTCCAAGAGACCCAGTACTTC.

This chain uses TRBV28 with TRBJ1-2; 11 bases are a match to TRBD1. The V and J ends lost 4 bases and 2 bases, in that order; junction bases with no gene match: 6. The CDR3 loop spans 16 amino acids. Germline V lookup: CDR1 MDHEN, CDR2 SYDVKM. The chain's CDR3 is CASSWGQGGINYGYTF. The CDR3 bases are TGTGCCAGCAGTTGGGGACAGGGGGGTATAAACTATGGCTACACCTTC.

This clonotype was recorded a few times. The rearrangement links TRBV7-8 to TRBJ2-1, with 8 bases aligning to TRBD2. After removal of 8 bases from V and 6 bases from J, the junction contained 15 bases not matched to a gene. Germline V gene sequence: CDR1 SGHVS, CDR2 FQNEAQ. The CDR3 is made up of 16 amino acids. CDR3 DNA: TGTGCCAGCCATGATAACGGGCGGGGGGCTTCCAATGAGCAGTTCTTC. Protein product: CASHDNGRGASNEQFF.

This clonotype was picked up a small number of times. This sequence joins TRBV5-1 and TRBJ2-1; 9 bases map to TRBD1. V lost 4 bases to trimming and J lost 9 bases; unmatched junction nucleotides: 8. Germline CDR1 reads SGHRS; CDR2 reads YFSETQ. This CDR3 region has 14 residues. Here the CDR3 DNA reads TGCGCCAGCAGCACCAGGACAGGGGATGGTGAGCAGTTCTTC. Encoded protein: CASSTRTGDGEQFF.

This clonotype was seen a few times. V usage is TRBV10-1 and J usage is TRBJ2-1; D is possibly TRBD1 (5 bases). The germline V gene encodes CDR1 WNHNN and CDR2 SYGVQD (reference sequence). This CDR3 has 14 amino acids. V dropped 5 bases and J dropped 4 bases, with 12 bases sitting between them. The chain's CDR3 is CASSPRDRYNEQFF. In DNA, the CDR3 is TGCGCCAGCAGTCCTAGAGACAGATACAATGAGCAGTTCTTC.